Below are 6 T cell receptor beta chains sequenced from a single sample in a study of molecular identifiers for immune sequencing clone quantification. A single record per CDR3 protein comes from TCRdb applying MiXCR to the PCR reads. This repertoire shows approximately 63,000 distinct CDR3 sequences, around 19% found once; its top ten account for over 1.1%. Sequencing was performed on naive CD8+ T cells from blood, with Jurkat cell RNA spiked in. Subset meaning: FACS-sorted CD8+CD4-CCR7+CD45RA+ naive T cells. The origin of the receptors is a human donor in good health. Some libraries in this study had Jurkat cell RNA spiked in.

Ten or more counts support this clonotype. The chain carries TRBV4-1 and TRBJ2-3, with 7 nucleotides matching TRBD2. Germline loops: CDR1 MGHRA, CDR2 YSYEKL. V shed 3 bases, J shed 2 bases, and the junction held 5 bases outside the gene matches. This CDR3 is 15 amino acids long. The CDR3 loop is CASSQGGRTTDTQYF. CDR3 coding DNA: TGCGCCAGCAGCCAGGGGGGGAGGACCACAGATACGCAGTATTTT.

Turning to this clonotype: It may be a read error: a sequence one base away is much more abundant. The rearrangement joins TRBV2 to TRBJ1-1; D is undetermined. Germline loops: CDR1 SNHLY, CDR2 FYNNEI. The CDR3 is 12 amino acids. The CDR3 nucleotides are TGTGCCAGCAGTGCCATGGCCACTGAAGCTTCCTTT. This sequence encodes CASSAMATEASF.

The chain combines TRBV3-1 with TRBJ2-1, with D possibly being TRBD1 or TRBD2 (5 bases each). Trimming removed 4 bases from V and 3 bases from J, with 19 bases in between. This CDR3 has 17 amino acids. Per germline, CDR1 LGHDT and CDR2 YNNKEL (reference sequence). DNA of the CDR3: TGTGCCAGCAGCCCTCGTTCGATCGGGACGATCTACAATGAGCAGTTCTTC. Its translation is CASSPRSIGTIYNEQFF.

This clonotype was observed at least ten times. The chain combines TRBV11-1 with TRBJ2-3; TRBD1 is a possible D gene (7 bases). Trimming removed 5 bases from V and 0 bases from J, with 18 bases in between. Germline V gene data show CDR1 as SGHAT and CDR2 as FQDESV (reference sequence). This CDR3 has 17 amino acids. The CDR3 is CASSPMTGRFSTDTQYF. Written as DNA, the CDR3 is TGTGCCAGCAGCCCTATGACAGGGAGGTTCAGCACAGATACGCAGTATTTT.

The sample holds many counts of this clonotype. The chain recombines TRBV7-6 with TRBJ2-3; D is undetermined. This CDR3 spans 12 amino acids. The V gene lost 5 bases and the J gene lost 6 bases, with 9 bases spanning the gap. The V gene's germline CDR1 is SGHVS and CDR2 FNYEAQ. DNA of the CDR3: TGTGCCAGCAGCCCTTGGTCGGATACGCAGTATTTT. Protein product: CASSPWSDTQYF.

The V gene is TRBV3-1, the J gene TRBJ2-1; 9 bases agree with TRBD1. CDR1 is LGHDT, CDR2 YNNKEL, per germline (reference sequence). The CDR3 consists of 17 residues. V was pared by 1 base and J by 5 bases, with 9 bases of the junction left unmatched. For the CDR3, the DNA is TGTGCCAGCAGCCAAGCCCTCAAGACAGGGGGGGACAATGAGCAGTTCTTC. Protein product: CASSQALKTGGDNEQFF.